Here is one T cell receptor (beta chain) with its context. What it binds is not known. The planned depth of sequencing spanned 1 in 200,000 to 1 in 1 million T cells. Assay: immunoSEQ multiplex PCR; the TCRdb copy retains only in-frame clones and omits some. The data hold 150,000 to 200,000 clones, with roughly 90% observed a single time. This specimen belongs to a study of cytotoxic CD8 clonotypes in ibrutinib-treated CLL. Whole-study findings and limits: Higher clonality was seen at ibrutinib response and a return toward baseline at progression. The clonality rise at ibrutinib response reflected private clonotype expansion. Sampling time points were not equivalent between sustained-remission and progressing patients.

This CDR3 spans 16 amino acids. Per the germline V gene, CDR1 is LNHNV and CDR2 is YYDKDF (reference sequence). The V segment lost 0 bases and the J segment 4 bases; nucleotides outside the gene matches: 6. The sequencing used PBMCs, collected at disease progression, from a patient treated with ibrutinib. The source is a human donor with chronic lymphocytic leukemia. The V gene is TRBV15, the J gene TRBJ2-3; 8 bases map to TRBD1. The CDR3 sequence: CATSRDLSRGPDTQYF. In nucleotides, the CDR3 is TGTGCCACCAGCAGAGATTTGTCCAGGGGGCCAGATACGCAGTATTTT.